This T cell receptor (beta chain) was recovered during a study of T cell responses to AZD1222 COVID-19 vaccine (dated by TCRdb to the early 2020s). For the wider study: AZD1222 recipients with second doses at about 4 weeks or about 12 weeks were pooled, because spike-specific TCR depth and breadth did not differ between schedules. Enrollment into the trials was organized by age into subgroups of 18-55, 56-69 and 70-plus years, and those subgroups contained approximately 160, 26 and 62 TCR-sequenced participants, respectively. A total of about 250 trial participants underwent TCR sequencing, of whom roughly 210 had received two doses of AZD1222 and some 25 had received two doses of the MenACWY control vaccine. The paper as a whole reports these results and caveats: Most participants were white British and females outnumbered males, and the authors suggested that clonal diversity may have been underestimated. After two AZD1222 doses, spike-specific TCR breadth and depth were significantly higher than at day 0 and than in MenACWY recipients. Conclusions about previously exposed vaccinees are limited, since just 6 or 7 AZD1222 recipients were seropositive for SARS-CoV-2 at baseline. In the small 56-69-year group, the increase in depth fell short of significance, most likely because of low power. Because no day 14 peak-response samples were available, the repertoires could be characterized only after the peak T cell response. Epitopes outside the regions mutated in the B.1.351 and B.1.1.7 variants were reportedly recognized by nearly half of the unique spike-specific TCRs. The vaccine-associated CD4 TCRs covered the entire spike protein, and the dominant responses fell in regions 160-218 and 743-854.

The CDR3 regions of human TCRbeta chains were analyzed by immunosequencing. Per the source publication's procedure: Repertoire TCRs were matched against a reference library of SARS-CoV-2-specific TCRs generated with the MIRA antigen-specificity platform. Breadth meant the fraction of unique TCRs that were SARS-CoV-2-associated, whereas depth meant the fraction of total T cells that were SARS-CoV-2-associated. Using the MIRA data, every spike-specific TCR was mapped to the spike region that the TCR reacted to and assigned to either a CD4 or a CD8 class. Log10-transformed breadth and depth values were compared by one-way ANOVA with Sidak's multiple comparisons tests. Imported from immuneACCESS, the table was reduced by TCRdb to in-frame sequences with V and J called. These copies leave out some clones; in studies compared against another copy, an unresolved V gene accounts for under half, and the cause of the remainder is not known. V, J and clone size derive from that table, while D and trimming were established from the DNA sequence. The sample contains 63,000 or so clones, over 75% of them found a single time. The ten biggest clones cover roughly 18% of the sample.

Comments on this clone: There is no known antigen for this receptor. No base-level quality is on record; no much larger clone is a single base apart.

The intended sense of this specimen's time point label: baseline before first vaccination. Vaccinee samples came from UK trials COV001 and COV002, including a single-blind randomized controlled phase 2/3 trial of AZD1222 (ChAdOx1 nCoV-19) in healthy adults. For TCRbeta chain sequencing, PBMC samples were collected from trial participants at day 0 and at day 28 after the second dose. V gives up 2 bases and J gives up 3 bases, and the segment between their germline ends measures 9 bases. The CDR3 starts with the cysteine, ends with the phenylalanine, and has 14 residues. CDR3 DNA only is kept here, 42 bases in frame from base 1. Per the germline V gene (reference sequence), SEHNR is the CDR1 and FQNEAQ is the CDR2.

This receptor chain uses TRBV7-9 and TRBJ2-3, with the D gene not clear enough to name. Sequenced material: peripheral blood, taken on day 0 of AZD1222 vaccination. The sequence derives from an adult in good health. The CDR3 region has the sequence CASSLPQRTDTQYF. The bases are TGTGCCAGCAGCTTACCCCAGCGTACAGATACGCAGTATTTT.